These T cell receptor beta chains were read from a single sample in a study of shared clonotypes between healthy human individuals. Method: immunoSEQ multiplex PCR; TCRdb's copy keeps in-frame clones and lacks some. The sample holds 2 million to 2.5 million clones; 80% to 95% are singletons and the top ten take about 0.37%. Material for sequencing was naive CD4+ T cells from PBMCs. These receptors were taken from a man aged 18-30 years in good health. Some clones in this sample may be carry-over from other donors' samples. Both conserved end residues are part of each CDR3. Fields, in order: V gene, J gene, D gene, clone size, CDR3 protein, CDR3 DNA. The D gene is left open where the match is weak. Where a row states a size, it is once, few, many or the class of an expanded clone; other rows omit it.

V: TRBV27
J: TRBJ2-5
D: .
size: .
CDR3: CASSRSLTSSAETQYF
DNA: TGTGCCAGCAGTCGGTCTCTTACAAGTAGTGCAGAGACCCAGTACTTC

V: TRBV15
J: TRBJ2-2
D: .
size: .
CDR3: CATSRGGAGSNTGELFF
DNA: TGTGCCACCAGCAGAGGGGGGGCAGGGTCGAACACCGGGGAGCTGTTTTTT

V: TRBV7-9
J: TRBJ1-3
D: .
size: .
CDR3: CASSLQGSGNTIYF
DNA: TGTGCCAGCAGCCTCCAGGGTTCTGGAAACACCATATATTTT

V: TRBV6-5
J: TRBJ1-5
D: .
size: .
CDR3: CASSYSRDNQPQHF
DNA: TGTGCCAGCAGTTACAGCAGGGACAATCAGCCCCAGCATTTT

V: TRBV7-2
J: TRBJ2-3
D: .
size: .
CDR3: CASSPTRGGTDTQYF
DNA: TGTGCCAGCAGCCCCACTCGCGGGGGCACAGATACGCAGTATTTT

V: TRBV28
J: TRBJ1-4
D: .
size: .
CDR3: CASSRPTATNEKLFF
DNA: TGTGCCAGCAGTCGCCCGACAGCAACTAATGAAAAACTGTTTTTT

V: TRBV6-5
J: TRBJ2-2
D: .
size: .
CDR3: CASSYIRTTGELFF
DNA: TGTGCCAGCAGTTACATCAGGACCACCGGGGAGCTGTTTTTT

V: TRBV18
J: TRBJ2-5
D: TRBD1
size: .
CDR3: CASSPDRGGKTQYF
DNA: TGTGCCAGCTCACCAGACAGGGGCGGCAAGACCCAGTACTTC

V: TRBV5-6
J: TRBJ1-2
D: .
size: .
CDR3: CASSLEGSSYGYTF
DNA: TGTGCCAGCAGCTTGGAGGGCTCCTCCTATGGCTACACCTTC

V: TRBV15
J: TRBJ2-5
D: .
size: .
CDR3: CATSSPGTQYF
DNA: TGTGCCACCAGCAGTCCCGGGACCCAGTACTTC

V: TRBV11-1
J: TRBJ2-3
D: .
size: .
CDR3: CASSSLTRTGRDTQYF
DNA: TGTGCCAGCAGCTCCCTGACTAGAACCGGCCGAGATACGCAGTATTTT

V: TRBV15
J: TRBJ2-7
D: TRBD2
size: once
CDR3: CATSRTPGTSGTSYEQYF
DNA: TGTGCCACCAGCAGAACCCCGGGGACTAGCGGGACCTCCTACGAGCAGTACTTC

V: TRBV7-2
J: TRBJ2-7
D: TRBD2
size: .
CDR3: CASSLGPSGSPYEQYF
DNA: TGTGCCAGCAGCTTAGGTCCTAGCGGGAGTCCCTACGAGCAGTACTTC

V: TRBV9
J: TRBJ2-5
D: .
size: once
CDR3: CASSVGLDGGLGTQYF
DNA: TGTGCCAGCAGCGTAGGTCTAGACGGGGGGCTGGGGACCCAGTACTTC

V: TRBV5-5
J: TRBJ1-1
D: .
size: .
CDR3: CASSLVVRNTEAFF
DNA: TGTGCCAGCAGCTTGGTAGTCAGAAACACTGAAGCTTTCTTT

V: TRBV5-4
J: TRBJ2-2
D: TRBD1
size: .
CDR3: CASTFRQGTGELFF
DNA: TGTGCCAGCACCTTCAGACAGGGAACCGGGGAGCTGTTTTTT

V: TRBV5-5
J: TRBJ1-1
D: .
size: once
CDR3: CASSLAGQNTEAFF
DNA: TGTGCCAGCAGCTTGGCCGGCCAAAACACTGAAGCTTTCTTT

V: TRBV6-5
J: TRBJ2-2
D: .
size: once
CDR3: CASRSNTGELFF
DNA: TGTGCCAGCAGATCGAACACCGGGGAGCTGTTTTTT

V: TRBV28
J: TRBJ1-3
D: .
size: .
CDR3: CASSPFSSSGNTIYF
DNA: TGTGCCAGCAGCCCATTTTCGTCCTCTGGAAACACCATATATTTT

V: TRBV19
J: TRBJ1-2
D: .
size: .
CDR3: CASQGDFYGYTF
DNA: TGTGCCAGCCAGGGAGACTTCTATGGCTACACCTTC

V: TRBV2
J: TRBJ1-1
D: .
size: .
CDR3: CAGEHLLRDAFF
DNA: TGTGCCGGCGAACATCTTCTCCGGGACGCTTTCTTT

V: TRBV4-1
J: TRBJ2-1
D: .
size: .
CDR3: CASSGSGIRSYNEQFF
DNA: TGCGCCAGCAGCGGATCAGGGATTCGGTCCTACAATGAGCAGTTCTTC

V: TRBV28
J: TRBJ1-1
D: .
size: .
CDR3: CASSFGQRNTEAFF
DNA: TGTGCCAGCAGTTTCGGGCAGCGGAACACTGAAGCTTTCTTT

V: TRBV5-4
J: TRBJ2-6
D: .
size: .
CDR3: CASRTRNSGANVLTF
DNA: TGTGCCAGCAGAACGCGGAACTCTGGGGCCAACGTCCTGACTTTC

V: TRBV10-3
J: TRBJ1-5
D: .
size: .
CDR3: CATGTSTYQPQHF
DNA: TGTGCCACCGGGACGTCGACATATCAGCCCCAGCATTTT

V: TRBV28
J: TRBJ1-1
D: .
size: .
CDR3: CASSLVGGGEAFF
DNA: TGTGCCAGCAGTTTAGTGGGAGGCGGCGAAGCTTTCTTT

V: TRBV29-1
J: TRBJ1-1
D: .
size: .
CDR3: CSDHMVGTEAFF
DNA: TGCAGCGACCACATGGTTGGGACTGAAGCTTTCTTT

V: TRBV5-1
J: TRBJ1-4
D: .
size: .
CDR3: CASSLRSEGSGATNEKLFF
DNA: TGCGCCAGCAGCTTACGATCTGAAGGATCGGGGGCAACTAATGAAAAACTGTTTTTT

V: TRBV28
J: TRBJ1-2
D: .
size: .
CDR3: CANLSQGNYGYTF
DNA: TGTGCCAACCTCTCACAGGGCAACTATGGCTACACCTTC

V: TRBV7-8
J: TRBJ2-2
D: .
size: .
CDR3: CASSPFRHGELFF
DNA: TGTGCCAGCAGCCCCTTTCGTCACGGGGAGCTGTTTTTT

V: TRBV7-2
J: TRBJ2-7
D: TRBD2
size: .
CDR3: CASSLEGLASYEQYF
DNA: TGTGCCAGCAGCTTAGAAGGACTAGCGTCGTACGAGCAGTACTTC

V: TRBV5-6
J: TRBJ2-3
D: .
size: .
CDR3: CASSLGDTQYF
DNA: TGTGCCAGCAGCTTAGGGGATACGCAGTATTTT

V: TRBV28
J: TRBJ1-5
D: TRBD1
size: .
CDR3: CASSSATGDQPQHF
DNA: TGTGCCAGCAGTTCCGCGACAGGGGATCAGCCCCAGCATTTT

V: TRBV7-2
J: TRBJ2-5
D: TRBD1
size: .
CDR3: CASSLGPKGGGQETQYF
DNA: TGTGCCAGCAGCTTAGGGCCAAAAGGGGGCGGCCAAGAGACCCAGTACTTC

V: TRBV9
J: TRBJ2-1
D: .
size: .
CDR3: CASSVDPGAREQFF
DNA: TGTGCCAGCAGCGTTGACCCGGGGGCCAGGGAGCAGTTCTTC

V: TRBV10-2
J: TRBJ1-1
D: TRBD1
size: .
CDR3: CASSEPPGQTNTEAFF
DNA: TGCGCCAGCAGTGAGCCACCGGGACAGACGAACACTGAAGCTTTCTTT

V: TRBV14
J: TRBJ2-7
D: .
size: .
CDR3: CASSQDWAGLNEQYF
DNA: TGTGCCAGCAGCCAAGATTGGGCAGGTCTTAACGAGCAGTACTTC

V: TRBV7-9
J: TRBJ1-4
D: TRBD1
size: .
CDR3: CASRGRTGPNEKLFF
DNA: TGTGCCAGCAGAGGCAGGACAGGACCTAATGAAAAACTGTTTTTT

V: TRBV7-2
J: TRBJ2-1
D: TRBD2
size: once
CDR3: CASSHPSGKREQFF
DNA: TGTGCCAGCAGCCACCCTAGCGGGAAGCGTGAGCAGTTCTTC

V: TRBV27
J: TRBJ2-3
D: .
size: .
CDR3: CASRSTDTQYF
DNA: TGTGCCAGCAGATCGACAGATACGCAGTATTTT

V: TRBV9
J: TRBJ2-1
D: TRBD1
size: .
CDR3: CASSATDRGDEQFF
DNA: TGTGCCAGCAGCGCAACGGACAGGGGAGATGAGCAGTTCTTC

V: TRBV18
J: TRBJ2-1
D: TRBD2
size: .
CDR3: CASSVRTGSPGGNEQFF
DNA: TGTGCCAGCTCGGTCCGAACGGGGAGTCCCGGGGGGAATGAGCAGTTCTTC

V: TRBV19
J: TRBJ1-5
D: .
size: .
CDR3: CASSPPGSNQPQHF
DNA: TGTGCCAGTAGCCCCCCGGGAAGCAATCAGCCCCAGCATTTT

V: TRBV11-3
J: TRBJ2-1
D: .
size: once
CDR3: CASSLGFAAHNEQFF
DNA: TGTGCCAGCAGCCTAGGGTTTGCCGCCCACAATGAGCAGTTCTTC

V: TRBV2
J: TRBJ1-2
D: .
size: .
CDR3: CASGQYYGYTF
DNA: TGTGCCAGTGGACAGTACTATGGCTACACCTTC

V: TRBV29-1
J: TRBJ2-5
D: .
size: .
CDR3: CSVRDKDQETQYF
DNA: TGCAGCGTGAGGGACAAAGACCAAGAGACCCAGTACTTC

V: TRBV7-3
J: TRBJ2-3
D: TRBD1
size: .
CDR3: CASSPGWTGASTDTQYF
DNA: TGTGCCAGCAGCCCCGGTTGGACAGGGGCCAGCACAGATACGCAGTATTTT

V: TRBV5-4
J: TRBJ2-1
D: TRBD2
size: .
CDR3: CASSPTSGTSYNEQFF
DNA: TGTGCCAGCAGCCCGACTAGCGGGACGTCCTACAATGAGCAGTTCTTC

V: TRBV5-1
J: TRBJ2-5
D: TRBD1
size: .
CDR3: CASSLTGTGEETQYF
DNA: TGCGCCAGCAGCCTTACCGGGACAGGGGAGGAGACCCAGTACTTC

V: TRBV5-1
J: TRBJ2-2
D: .
size: .
CDR3: CASRPGRETTGELFF
DNA: TGCGCCAGCAGACCGGGACGAGAAACCACCGGGGAGCTGTTTTTT